This section outlines one T cell receptor (beta chain) sequence together with its context. Its antigen is as yet unknown. These data are taken from a study of CD8 T cells in Susac syndrome. Study details: Patients with Susac syndrome had blood drawn and were at that point therapy-naive, on corticosteroids, or on intravenous immunoglobulin alone. Broader study findings: The relatively small number of individuals in the TCR sequencing and HLA analysis was acknowledged by the study.

The patients with Susac syndrome were individuals who fulfilled the recently defined diagnostic criteria for disease that was either definite or probable. TEMRA cells were FACS-enriched, and CD8+ and CD4+ T cells were isolated negatively. The RNA input was roughly 0.45 to 1 ug, and it was reverse transcribed with random hexamers. TCRdb ran MiXCR on the immunoSEQ multiplex PCR reads and lists one entry per CDR3 protein. Altogether 110,000 to 150,000 distinct CDR3 sequences are present, more than 90% being singletons, with the ten largest covering around 0.08%. Germline V gene data show CDR1 as SEHNR and CDR2 as FQNEAQ (reference sequence). V lost 4 bases and J 12 bases, leaving 13 bases between the germline ends. The CDR3 has 11 residues.

The source is a human donor with Susac syndrome. The chain carries TRBV7-9 and TRBJ2-7; a possible D gene is TRBD1 (6 bases). Sequenced input: CD4+ T cells from PBMCs. CDR3 region: CASSSPGGLYF. The CDR3 DNA reads as TGTGCCAGCAGCTCCCCTGGGGGCTTGTACTTC.